This TCR beta chain comes out of a study of T cell responses to AZD1222 COVID-19 vaccine. Study-level information: Doses given second, at about 4 or about 12 weeks, were pooled.

The method was immunoSEQ multiplex PCR; TCRdb's version includes in-frame clones alone and lacks a portion of them. The data contain roughly 180,000 clones, approximately 94% of them singletons. With regard to this clone: Its antigen remains unknown.

V lost 9 bases and J 1 base, leaving 21 bases between the germline ends. The CDR3 is 16 amino acids. Germline CDR1 reads LNHDA; CDR2 reads SQIVND (reference sequence). Study-level findings and limits: The breadth and depth of Spike-specific TCRs increased once two AZD1222 doses had been given. The sample set comprised mostly white British donors with more females, and clonal diversity was possibly underestimated.

This specimen consisted of peripheral blood, obtained on day 0 of AZD1222 vaccination. The V gene is TRBV19, the J gene TRBJ1-1; maybe TRBD1 (5 bases). The clonotype was recovered from an adult in good health. Here the CDR3 reads CASRLRESGTNTEAFF. The DNA for the CDR3 is TGTGCCAGCCGATTGAGGGAGTCAGGGACGAACACTGAAGCTTTCTTT.